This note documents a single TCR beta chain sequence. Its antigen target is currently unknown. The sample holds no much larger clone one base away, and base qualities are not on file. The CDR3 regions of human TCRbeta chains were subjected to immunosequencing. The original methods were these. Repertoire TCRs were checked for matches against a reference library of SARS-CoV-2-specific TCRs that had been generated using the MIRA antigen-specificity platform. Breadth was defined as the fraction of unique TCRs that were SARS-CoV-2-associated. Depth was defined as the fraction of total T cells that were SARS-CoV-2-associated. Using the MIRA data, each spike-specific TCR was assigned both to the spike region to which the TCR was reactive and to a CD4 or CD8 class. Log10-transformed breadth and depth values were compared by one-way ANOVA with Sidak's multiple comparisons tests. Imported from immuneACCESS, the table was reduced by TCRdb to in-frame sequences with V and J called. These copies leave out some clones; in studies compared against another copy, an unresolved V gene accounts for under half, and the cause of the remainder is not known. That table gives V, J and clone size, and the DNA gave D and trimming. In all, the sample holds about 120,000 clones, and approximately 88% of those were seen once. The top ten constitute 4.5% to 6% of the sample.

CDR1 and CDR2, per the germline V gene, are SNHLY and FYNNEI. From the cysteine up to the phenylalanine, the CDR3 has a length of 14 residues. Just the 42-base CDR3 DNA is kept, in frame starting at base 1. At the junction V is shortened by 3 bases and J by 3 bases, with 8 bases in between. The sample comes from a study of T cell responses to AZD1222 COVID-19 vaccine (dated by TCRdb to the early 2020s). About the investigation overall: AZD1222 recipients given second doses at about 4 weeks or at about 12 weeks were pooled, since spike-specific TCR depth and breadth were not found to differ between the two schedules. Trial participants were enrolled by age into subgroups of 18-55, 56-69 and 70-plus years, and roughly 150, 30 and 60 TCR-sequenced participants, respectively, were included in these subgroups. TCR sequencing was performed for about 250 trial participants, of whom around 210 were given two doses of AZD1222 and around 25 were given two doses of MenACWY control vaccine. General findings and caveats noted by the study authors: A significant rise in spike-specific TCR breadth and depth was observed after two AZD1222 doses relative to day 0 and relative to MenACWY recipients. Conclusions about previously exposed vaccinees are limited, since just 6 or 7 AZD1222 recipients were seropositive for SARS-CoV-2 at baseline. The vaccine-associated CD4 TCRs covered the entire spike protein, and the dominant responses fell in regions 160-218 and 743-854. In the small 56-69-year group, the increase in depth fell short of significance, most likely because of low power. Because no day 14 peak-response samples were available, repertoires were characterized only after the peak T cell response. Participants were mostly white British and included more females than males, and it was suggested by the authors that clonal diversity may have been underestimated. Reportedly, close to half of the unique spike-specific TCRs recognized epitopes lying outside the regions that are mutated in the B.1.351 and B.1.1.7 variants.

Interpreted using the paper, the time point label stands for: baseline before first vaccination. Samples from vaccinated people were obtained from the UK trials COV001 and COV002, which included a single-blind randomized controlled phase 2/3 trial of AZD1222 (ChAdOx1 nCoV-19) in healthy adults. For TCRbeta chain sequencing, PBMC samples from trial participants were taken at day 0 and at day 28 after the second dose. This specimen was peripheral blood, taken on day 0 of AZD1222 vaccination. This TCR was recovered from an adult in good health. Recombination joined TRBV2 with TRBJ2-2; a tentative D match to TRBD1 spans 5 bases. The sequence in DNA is TGTGCCAGCAGTGAGGACAACTACACCGGGGAGCTGTTTTTT. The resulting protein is CASSEDNYTGELFF.